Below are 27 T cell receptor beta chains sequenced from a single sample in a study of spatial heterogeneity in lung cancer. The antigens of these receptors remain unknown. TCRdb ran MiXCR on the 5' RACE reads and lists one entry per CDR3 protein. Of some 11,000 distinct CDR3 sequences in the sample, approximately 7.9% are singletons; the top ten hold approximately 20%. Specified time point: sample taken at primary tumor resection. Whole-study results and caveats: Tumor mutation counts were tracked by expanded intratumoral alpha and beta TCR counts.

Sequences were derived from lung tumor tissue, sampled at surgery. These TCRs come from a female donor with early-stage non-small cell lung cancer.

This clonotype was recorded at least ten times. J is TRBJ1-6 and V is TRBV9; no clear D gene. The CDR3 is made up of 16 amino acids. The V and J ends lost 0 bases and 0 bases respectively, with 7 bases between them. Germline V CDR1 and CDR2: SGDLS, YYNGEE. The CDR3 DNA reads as TGTGCCAGCAGCGTAGACCCGAGCTCCTATAATTCACCCCTCCACTTT. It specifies CASSVDPSSYNSPLHF.

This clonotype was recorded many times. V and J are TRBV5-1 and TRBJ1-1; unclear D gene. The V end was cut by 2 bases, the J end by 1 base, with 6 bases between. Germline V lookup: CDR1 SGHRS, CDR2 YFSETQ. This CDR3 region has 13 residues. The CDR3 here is CASSFTANTEAFF. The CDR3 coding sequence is TGCGCCAGCAGCTTTACAGCGAACACTGAAGCTTTCTTT. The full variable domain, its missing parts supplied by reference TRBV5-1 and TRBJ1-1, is KAGVTQTPRYLIKTRGQQVTLSCSPISGHRSVSWYQQTPGQGLQFLFEYFSETQRNKGNFPGRFSGRQFSNSRSEMNVSTLELGDSALYLCASSFTANTEAFFGQGTRLTVV.

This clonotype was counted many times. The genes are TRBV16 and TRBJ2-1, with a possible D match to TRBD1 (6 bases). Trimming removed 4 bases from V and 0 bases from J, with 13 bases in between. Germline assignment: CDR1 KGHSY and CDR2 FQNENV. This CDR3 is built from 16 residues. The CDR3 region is CASSPVGQYSYNEQFF. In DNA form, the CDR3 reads TGTGCCAGCAGCCCGGTCGGACAGTACTCCTACAATGAGCAGTTCTTC.

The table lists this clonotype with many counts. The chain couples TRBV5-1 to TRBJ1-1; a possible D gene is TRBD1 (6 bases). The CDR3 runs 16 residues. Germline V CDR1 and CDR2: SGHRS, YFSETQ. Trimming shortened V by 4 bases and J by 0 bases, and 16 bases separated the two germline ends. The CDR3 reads CASSPGQSTMNTEAFF. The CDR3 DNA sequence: TGCGCCAGCAGCCCAGGACAGTCAACTATGAACACTGAAGCTTTCTTT.

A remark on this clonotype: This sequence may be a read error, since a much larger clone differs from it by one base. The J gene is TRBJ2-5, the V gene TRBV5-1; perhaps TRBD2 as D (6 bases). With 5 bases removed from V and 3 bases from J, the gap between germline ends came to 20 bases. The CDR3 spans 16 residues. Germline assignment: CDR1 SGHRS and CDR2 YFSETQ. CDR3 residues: CASRGFWAGTEETQYF. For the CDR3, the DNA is TGCGCCAGCAGGGGTTTTTGGGCGGGGACTGAAGAGACCCAGTACTTC.

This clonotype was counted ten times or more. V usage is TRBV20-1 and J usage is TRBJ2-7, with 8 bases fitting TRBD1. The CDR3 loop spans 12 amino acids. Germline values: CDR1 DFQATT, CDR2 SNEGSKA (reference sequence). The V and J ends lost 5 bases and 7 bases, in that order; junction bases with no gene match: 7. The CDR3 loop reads CSASDRVREQYF. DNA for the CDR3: TGCAGTGCTTCGGACAGGGTAAGGGAGCAGTACTTC.

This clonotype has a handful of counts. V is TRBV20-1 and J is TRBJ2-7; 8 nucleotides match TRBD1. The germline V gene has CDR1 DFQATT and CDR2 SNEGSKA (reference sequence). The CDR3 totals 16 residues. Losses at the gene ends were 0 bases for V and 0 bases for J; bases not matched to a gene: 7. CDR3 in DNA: TGCAGTGCTAGAGACCCCAAGACAGGGGACTCCTACGAGCAGTACTTC. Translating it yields CSARDPKTGDSYEQYF.

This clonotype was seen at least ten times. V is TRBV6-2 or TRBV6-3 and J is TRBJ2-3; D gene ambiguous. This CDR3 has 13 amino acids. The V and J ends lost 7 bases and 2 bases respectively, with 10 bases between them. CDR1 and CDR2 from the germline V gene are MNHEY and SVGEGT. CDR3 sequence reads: CASTRVSTDTQYF. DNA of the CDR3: TGTGCCAGCACCCGCGTATCCACAGATACGCAGTATTTT.

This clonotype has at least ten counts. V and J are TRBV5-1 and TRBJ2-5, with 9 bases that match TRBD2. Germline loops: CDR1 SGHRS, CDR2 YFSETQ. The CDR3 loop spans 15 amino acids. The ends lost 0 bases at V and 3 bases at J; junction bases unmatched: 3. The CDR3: CASSLVGTSKETQYF. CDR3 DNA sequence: TGCGCCAGCAGCTTGGTGGGGACTAGCAAAGAGACCCAGTACTTC.

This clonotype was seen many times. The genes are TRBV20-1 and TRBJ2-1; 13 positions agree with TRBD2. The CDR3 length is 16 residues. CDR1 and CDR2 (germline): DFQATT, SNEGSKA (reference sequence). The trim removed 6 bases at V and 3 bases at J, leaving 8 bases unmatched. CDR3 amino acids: CSAQTSGGACYNEQFF. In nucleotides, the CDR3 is TGCAGTGCCCAAACTAGCGGGGGGGCCTGCTACAATGAGCAGTTCTTC.

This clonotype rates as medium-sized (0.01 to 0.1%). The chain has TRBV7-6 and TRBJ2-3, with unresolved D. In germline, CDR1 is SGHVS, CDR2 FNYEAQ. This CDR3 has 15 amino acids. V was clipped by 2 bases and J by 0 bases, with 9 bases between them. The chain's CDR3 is CASSLNRQSTDTQYF. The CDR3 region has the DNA TGTGCCAGCAGCTTAAATCGGCAGAGCACAGATACGCAGTATTTT.

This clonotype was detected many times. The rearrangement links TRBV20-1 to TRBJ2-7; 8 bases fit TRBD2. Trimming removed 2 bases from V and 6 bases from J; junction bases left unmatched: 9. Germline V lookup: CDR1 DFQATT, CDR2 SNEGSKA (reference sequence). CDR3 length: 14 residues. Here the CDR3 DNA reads TGCAGTGCTAGAAATCCCCGGGGGGGCTTCGAGCAGTACTTC. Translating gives CSARNPRGGFEQYF.

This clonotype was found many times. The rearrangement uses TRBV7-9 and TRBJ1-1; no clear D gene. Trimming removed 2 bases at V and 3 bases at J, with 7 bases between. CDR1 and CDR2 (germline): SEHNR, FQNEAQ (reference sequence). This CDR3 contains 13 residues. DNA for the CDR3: TGTGCCAGCAGCTTACTCCGGGACACTGAAGCTTTCTTT. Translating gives CASSLLRDTEAFF. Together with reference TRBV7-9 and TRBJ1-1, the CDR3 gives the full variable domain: DTGVSQNPRHKITKRGQNVTFRCDPISEHNRLYWYRQTLGQGPEFLTYFQNEAQLEKSRLLSDRFSAERPKGSFSTLEIQRTEQGDSAMYLCASSLLRDTEAFFGQGTRLTVV.

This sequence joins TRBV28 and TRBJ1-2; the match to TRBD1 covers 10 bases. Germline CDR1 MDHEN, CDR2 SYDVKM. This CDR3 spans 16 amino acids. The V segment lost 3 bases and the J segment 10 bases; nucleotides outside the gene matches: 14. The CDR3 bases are TGTGCCAGCAGTTTTAGTCTTGTGGGACAGGGGAATGACTACACCTTC. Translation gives CASSFSLVGQGNDYTF.

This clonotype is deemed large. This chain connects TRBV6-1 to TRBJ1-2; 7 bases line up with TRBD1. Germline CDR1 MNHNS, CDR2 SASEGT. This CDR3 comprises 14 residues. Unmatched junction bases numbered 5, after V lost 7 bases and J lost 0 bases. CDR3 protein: CASTLGQTNYGYTF. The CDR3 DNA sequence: TGTGCCAGCACTCTGGGACAGACTAACTATGGCTACACCTTC.

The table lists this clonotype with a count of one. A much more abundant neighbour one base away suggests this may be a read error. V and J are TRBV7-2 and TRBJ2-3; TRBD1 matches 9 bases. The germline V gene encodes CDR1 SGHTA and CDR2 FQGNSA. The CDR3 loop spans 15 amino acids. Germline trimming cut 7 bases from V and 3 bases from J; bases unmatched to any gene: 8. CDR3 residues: CASNIQGAATDTQYF. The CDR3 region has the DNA TGTGCCAGCAATATACAGGGGGCTGCTACAGATACGCAGTATTTT.

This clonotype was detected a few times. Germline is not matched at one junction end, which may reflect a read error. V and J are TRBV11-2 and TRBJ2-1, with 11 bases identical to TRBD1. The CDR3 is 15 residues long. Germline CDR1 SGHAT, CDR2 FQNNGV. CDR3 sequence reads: CASSPGQGAYYEQFF. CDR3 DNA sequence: TGTGCCAGCAGCCCAGGACAGGGGGCCTACTATGAGCAGTTCTTC.

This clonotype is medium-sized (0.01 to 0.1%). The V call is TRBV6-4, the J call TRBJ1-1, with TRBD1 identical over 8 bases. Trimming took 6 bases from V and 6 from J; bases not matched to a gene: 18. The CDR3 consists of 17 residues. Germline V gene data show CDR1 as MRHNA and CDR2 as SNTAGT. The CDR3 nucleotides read TGTGCCAGCAGACTAACCAGCGGGACAGGAGGGGGGGCTGAAGCTTTCTTT. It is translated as CASRLTSGTGGGAEAFF.

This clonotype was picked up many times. The CDR3, as DNA: TGTGCTAGTGGGACAACTGGAGGGGCCATCTCGGCCTACGAGCAGTACTTC. Its protein product is CASGTTGGAISAYEQYF. The rearrangement uses TRBV12-5 and TRBJ2-7; perhaps TRBD2 as D (6 bases). This CDR3 comprises 17 residues. Looked up from germline, CDR1 is LGHNT and CDR2 is FRNRAP. With 6 bases removed from V and 2 bases from J, the gap between germline ends came to 23 bases.

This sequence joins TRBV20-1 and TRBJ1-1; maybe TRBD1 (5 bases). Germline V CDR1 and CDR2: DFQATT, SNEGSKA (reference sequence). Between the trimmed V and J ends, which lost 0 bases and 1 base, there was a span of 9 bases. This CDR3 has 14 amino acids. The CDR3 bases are TGCAGTGCTAGAGACAGGGTCCCGAACACTGAAGCTTTCTTT. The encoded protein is CSARDRVPNTEAFF.

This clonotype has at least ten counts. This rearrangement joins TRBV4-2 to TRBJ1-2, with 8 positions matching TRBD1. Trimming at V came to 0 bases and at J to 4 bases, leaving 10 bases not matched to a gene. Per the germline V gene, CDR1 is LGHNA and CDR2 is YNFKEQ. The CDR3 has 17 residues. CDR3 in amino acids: CASSQDRGQDLSYGYTF. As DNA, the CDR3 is TGTGCCAGCAGCCAAGATCGGGGACAGGACCTGAGCTATGGCTACACCTTC.

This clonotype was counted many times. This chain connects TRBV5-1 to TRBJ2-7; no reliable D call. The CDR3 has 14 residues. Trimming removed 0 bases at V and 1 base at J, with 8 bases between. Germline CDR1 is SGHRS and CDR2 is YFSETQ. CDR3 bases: TGCGCCAGCAGCTTGGGTCCTCCTTCCTACGAGCAGTACTTC. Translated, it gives CASSLGPPSYEQYF.

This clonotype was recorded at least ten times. CDR3: CATSDPGGSTLDGQFF. CDR3 nucleotide sequence: TGTGCCACCAGTGACCCGGGGGGGTCGACCCTCGATGGGCAGTTCTTC. The chain uses TRBV24-1 and TRBJ2-1; 8 bases are a match to TRBD2. CDR1 is KGHDR, CDR2 SFDVKD, per germline. This CDR3 is built from 16 residues. The V and J ends lost 4 bases and 12 bases, in that order; junction bases with no gene match: 16.

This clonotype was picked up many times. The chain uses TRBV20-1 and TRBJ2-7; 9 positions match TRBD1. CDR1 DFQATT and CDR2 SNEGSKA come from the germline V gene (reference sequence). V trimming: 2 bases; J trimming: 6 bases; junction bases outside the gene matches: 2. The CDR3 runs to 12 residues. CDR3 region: CSARLTGGEQYF. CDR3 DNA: TGCAGTGCTAGACTGACAGGGGGCGAGCAGTACTTC.

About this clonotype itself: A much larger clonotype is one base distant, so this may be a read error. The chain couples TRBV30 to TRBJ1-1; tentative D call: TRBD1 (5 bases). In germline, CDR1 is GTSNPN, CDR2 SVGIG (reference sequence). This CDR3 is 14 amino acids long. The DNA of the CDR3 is TGTGCCTGCTATAGGGGACCTATGAACACTGCAGCTTTCTTT. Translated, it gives CACYRGPMNTAAFF.

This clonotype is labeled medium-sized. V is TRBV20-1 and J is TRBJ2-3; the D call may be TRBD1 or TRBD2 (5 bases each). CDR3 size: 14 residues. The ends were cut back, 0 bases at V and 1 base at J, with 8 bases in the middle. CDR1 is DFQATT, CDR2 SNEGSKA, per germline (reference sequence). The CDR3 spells CSAREGEGTDTQYF. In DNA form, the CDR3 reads TGCAGTGCTAGAGAGGGGGAAGGCACAGATACGCAGTATTTT.

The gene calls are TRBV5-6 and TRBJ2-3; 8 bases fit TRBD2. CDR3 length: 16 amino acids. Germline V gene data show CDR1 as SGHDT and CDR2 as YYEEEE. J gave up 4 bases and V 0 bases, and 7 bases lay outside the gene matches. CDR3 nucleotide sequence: TGTGCCAGCAGCTTGGGATGGGCGGGGGGCTCAGATACGCAGTATTTT. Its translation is CASSLGWAGGSDTQYF.